This T cell receptor (beta chain) comes out of a study of cytomegalovirus exposure and HLA in healthy donors. Findings of the study overall: Sequences of the TCR beta chain were said to predict the HLA-A and HLA-B alleles of most subjects accurately.

The PCR employed 60 Vbeta primers together with 13 Jbeta primers. As handled by the study authors: In a later analysis, of some 80 million unique beta chains, roughly 9.9 million appeared in at least two donors. Method: immunoSEQ multiplex PCR; TCRdb's copy keeps in-frame clones and lacks some. The DNA was the basis for D and trimming; V, J and clone size are from that table. The sample contains 150,000 to 200,000 clones, roughly four fifths of which appear only once. Details on this clone: Its matching antigen is unknown.

Sequenced sample: PBMCs. The receptor comes from a man between 45 and 60 years old in good health and CMV-seropositive.

The CDR3 loop reads CASSLAEGGANVLTF. CDR3 nucleotides: TGCGCCAGCAGCTTGGCCGAGGGTGGGGCCAACGTCCTGACTTTC. This chain links TRBV5-1 with TRBJ2-6; tentative D call: TRBD2 (5 bases). The CDR3 has 15 amino acids. Between the trimmed V and J ends, which lost 0 bases and 3 bases, there was a span of 7 bases. Germline CDR1 SGHRS, CDR2 YFSETQ.